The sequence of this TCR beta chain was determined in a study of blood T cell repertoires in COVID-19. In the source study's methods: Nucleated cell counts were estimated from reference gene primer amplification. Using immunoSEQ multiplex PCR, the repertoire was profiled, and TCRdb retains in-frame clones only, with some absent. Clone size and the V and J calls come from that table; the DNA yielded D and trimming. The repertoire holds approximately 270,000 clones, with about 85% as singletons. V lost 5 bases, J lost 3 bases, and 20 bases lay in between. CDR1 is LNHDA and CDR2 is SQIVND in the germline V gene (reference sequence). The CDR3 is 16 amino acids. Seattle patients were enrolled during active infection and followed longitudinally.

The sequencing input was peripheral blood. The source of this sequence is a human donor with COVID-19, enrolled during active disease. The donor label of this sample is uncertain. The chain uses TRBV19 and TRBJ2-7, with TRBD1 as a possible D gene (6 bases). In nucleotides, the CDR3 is TGTGCCAGTAGTGGAACGATGGGGGCAGTGGTCTACGAGCAGTACTTC. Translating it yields CASSGTMGAVVYEQYF. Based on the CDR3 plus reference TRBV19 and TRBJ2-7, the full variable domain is DGGITQSPKYLFRKEGQNVTLSCEQNLNHDAMYWYRQDPGQGLRLIYYSQIVNDFQKGDIAEGYSVSREKKESFPLTVTSAQKNPTAFYLCASSGTMGAVVYEQYFGPGTRLTVT.